This is a list of T cell receptor beta chains from one sample in a study of T-cell memory formation after mild COVID-19. TCRdb re-called the 5' RACE reads through MiXCR, storing one row per CDR3 protein. The table includes approximately 430,000 distinct CDR3 sequences, less than 25% detected once. The specimen sequenced was PBMCs or a T cell subset sorted from them (not recorded which). The receptors stem from an adult woman who had mild COVID-19 (a few samples of this study predate the infection). Cell type and time point are not known. Each CDR3 is given with its conserved first and last residue. The D gene is left open where the match is weak. Clone size is stated in some rows and not others, as once, few, many or a class when expanded.

CDR3aa	CDR3nt	abundance	v_gene	j_gene	d_gene
CASSVPGTGEQYF	TGTGCCAGCAGCGTTCCAGGGACGGGAGAGCAGTACTTC	few	TRBV9	TRBJ2-7	NA
CASRPFGGLNEKLFF	TGTGCCAGCAGGCCCTTTGGGGGGTTAAATGAAAAACTGTTTTTT	few	TRBV27	TRBJ1-4	NA
CASSDPNRGLSTDTQYF	TGTGCCAGCAGTGATCCCAACAGGGGACTCAGCACAGATACGCAGTATTTT	few	TRBV25-1	TRBJ2-3	NA
CASSLTGGLSEQYF	TGTGCCAGCAGCTTGACGGGGGGGCTTAGCGAGCAGTACTTC	NA	TRBV7-3	TRBJ2-7	TRBD2
CASSYLGKGNQPQHF	TGTGCCAGCAGTTACCTGGGGAAGGGCAATCAGCCCCAGCATTTT	NA	TRBV6-6	TRBJ1-5	NA
CASSPLGGGTSEQYF	TGTGCCAGCTCACCACTCGGGGGCGGAACTAGTGAGCAGTACTTC	few	TRBV18	TRBJ2-7	NA
CSARDNMWGLTF	TGCAGTGCTAGAGATAACATGTGGGGACTCACCTTC	few	TRBV20-1	TRBJ1-2	NA
CASRKGALGYGYTF	TGTGCCAGCAGAAAGGGGGCGCTGGGCTATGGCTACACCTTC	NA	TRBV6-2/TRBV6-3	TRBJ1-2	TRBD1
CASSSPLGAGSPHEQYF	TGTGCCAGCAGTTCACCCTTGGGGGCAGGGAGCCCTCACGAGCAGTACTTC	NA	TRBV6-6	TRBJ2-7	NA
CASSLVRGRDTGELFF	TGTGCCAGCAGCTTAGTCAGAGGCAGGGACACCGGGGAGCTGTTTTTT	few	TRBV7-9	TRBJ2-2	NA
CASSPPGGLAGNYEQYF	TGCGCCAGCAGCCCCCCGGGTGGACTAGCGGGCAACTACGAGCAGTACTTC	NA	TRBV4-3	TRBJ2-7	TRBD2
CATSGHTGTELTDTQYF	TGTGCCACCAGTGGCCATACCGGGACAGAACTCACAGATACGCAGTATTTT	few	TRBV24-1	TRBJ2-3	TRBD1
CASSLEQGVQETQYF	TGTGCCAGCAGCTTAGAACAGGGGGTTCAAGAGACCCAGTACTTC	few	TRBV13	TRBJ2-5	TRBD1
CAWRQGLAGDTQYF	TGTGCCTGGAGACAGGGTTTGGCGGGAGATACGCAGTATTTT	NA	TRBV30	TRBJ2-3	NA
CASSPSLAGTTYEQYF	TGTGCCAGCTCACCAAGTCTGGCGGGGACTACCTACGAGCAGTACTTC	NA	TRBV18	TRBJ2-7	TRBD2
CSASPSVNEQFF	TGCAGTGCTAGCCCTAGCGTGAATGAGCAGTTCTTC	NA	TRBV20-1	TRBJ2-1	NA
CASRLQQGTGELFF	TGTGCCAGCAGACTACAACAGGGAACCGGGGAGCTGTTTTTT	NA	TRBV12-3/TRBV12-4	TRBJ2-2	NA
CASSPGDSGGLETQYF	TGTGCCAGCAGCCCCGGGGATAGCGGGGGGTTGGAGACCCAGTACTTC	NA	TRBV9	TRBJ2-5	TRBD2
CASGGTGLDNNEQFF	TGTGCCAGCGGGGGGACGGGACTCGATAACAATGAGCAGTTCTTC	few	TRBV11-2	TRBJ2-1	NA
CASSEPGQGNYEQYF	TGTGCCAGCAGTGAGCCGGGACAGGGAAACTACGAGCAGTACTTC	few	TRBV25-1	TRBJ2-7	TRBD1
CATGSLTSGRTTDTQYF	TGTGCCACTGGTAGTCTCACTAGCGGGAGAACTACAGATACGCAGTATTTT	NA	TRBV24-1	TRBJ2-3	TRBD2
CASRQGPEDTGELFF	TGTGCCAGCAGGCAAGGACCGGAGGACACCGGGGAGCTGTTTTTT	NA	TRBV12-3/TRBV12-4	TRBJ2-2	NA
CASSLDRVVHGYTF	TGTGCCAGCAGCTTGGACAGGGTGGTACATGGCTACACCTTC	NA	TRBV5-6	TRBJ1-2	NA
CISVPEAPEGGPNTEAFF	NA	NA	TRBV7-5	TRBJ1-1	NA
CATSGYGSSNTEAFF	TGTGCCACCAGTGGGTACGGCAGTTCGAACACTGAAGCTTTCTTT	NA	TRBV24-1	TRBJ1-1	NA
CASTGSLLGEKLFF	TGTGCCAGCACGGGCAGTCTCTTAGGTGAAAAACTGTTTTTT	NA	TRBV7-2	TRBJ1-4	NA
CASSSGQPGGETQYF	TGTGCCAGCAGCTCGGGACAGCCTGGGGGTGAGACCCAGTACTTC	NA	TRBV7-3	TRBJ2-5	TRBD1
CASSSRELAGYTGELFF	TGTGCCAGCAGCTCCCGCGAGCTAGCGGGCTACACCGGGGAGCTGTTTTTT	once	TRBV9	TRBJ2-2	TRBD2
CASSRGWNTEAFF	TGTGCCAGCAGCCGAGGGTGGAACACTGAAGCTTTCTTT	NA	TRBV3-1	TRBJ1-1	NA
CASSERTSGGSFYAFF	TGTGCCAGCAGTGAGAGAACTAGCGGGGGTTCTTTCTATGCATTCTTC	NA	TRBV2	TRBJ2-5	TRBD2
CASSQYNDRGEQYF	TGTGCCAGCTCACAATATAACGACAGGGGCGAGCAGTACTTC	NA	TRBV18	TRBJ2-7	TRBD1
CSARATGDWGTEAFF	TGCAGTGCTAGAGCGACAGGGGATTGGGGCACTGAAGCTTTCTTT	NA	TRBV20-1	TRBJ1-1	TRBD1
CASSVAPAGGSETQYF	TGTGCCAGCAGCGTAGCCCCAGCGGGAGGCTCAGAGACCCAGTACTTC	few	TRBV9	TRBJ2-5	TRBD2
CASSFRWEKAGETQYF	TGTGCCAGCAGCTTCCGATGGGAGAAAGCAGGGGAGACCCAGTACTTC	NA	TRBV5-4	TRBJ2-5	NA
CASSLSGGAVTDTQYF	TGCGCCAGCAGCTTGTCGGGGGGGGCCGTCACAGATACGCAGTATTTT	NA	TRBV5-1	TRBJ2-3	TRBD2
CATSRVFGETGELFF	TGTGCCACCAGCAGAGTTTTCGGGGAAACCGGGGAGCTGTTTTTT	few	TRBV15	TRBJ2-2	NA
CATSAGPWVEQFF	TGTGCCACCAGTGCCGGACCCTGGGTTGAGCAGTTCTTC	once	TRBV24-1	TRBJ2-1	NA
CASSLSGLAGSETQYF	TGCGCCAGCAGCTTGAGTGGGTTAGCGGGGTCAGAGACCCAGTACTTC	few	TRBV5-1	TRBJ2-5	TRBD2
CASSRTQGVAGGELFF	TGTGCCAGCAGCCGGACACAGGGAGTTGCGGGAGGGGAGCTGTTTTTT	NA	TRBV3-1	TRBJ2-2	NA
CASSLFTGTSTDTQYF	TGCGCCAGCAGCTTGTTTACGGGGACTAGCACAGATACGCAGTATTTT	NA	TRBV5-1	TRBJ2-3	NA
CASSQDGTINYGYTF	TGCGCCAGCAGCCAAGATGGGACAATAAACTATGGCTACACCTTC	NA	TRBV4-3	TRBJ1-2	NA
CASSIQETQYF	TGCGCCAGCAGCATACAAGAGACCCAGTACTTC	many	TRBV5-1	TRBJ2-5	NA
CASRAGGFNYGYTF	TGTGCCAGCCGGGCAGGGGGCTTTAACTATGGCTACACCTTC	NA	TRBV12-3/TRBV12-4	TRBJ1-2	TRBD1
CASSPTGFYEQYF	TGTGCCAGCAGTCCGACAGGATTCTACGAGCAGTACTTC	NA	TRBV12-3/TRBV12-4	TRBJ2-7	NA
CASSPSGYADTQYF	TGTGCCAGCAGCCCTTCAGGGTATGCAGATACGCAGTATTTT	few	TRBV7-9	TRBJ2-3	NA
CASSLPDHYEQYF	TGCGCCAGCAGCTTGCCAGATCACTACGAGCAGTACTTC	NA	TRBV5-1	TRBJ2-7	NA
CASSSSGLAGWSGTQYF	NA	NA	TRBV6-2/TRBV6-3	TRBJ2-5	NA
CASSLAVRTYEQYF	TGTGCCAGCAGCTTAGCCGTGAGGACCTACGAGCAGTACTTC	NA	TRBV7-6	TRBJ2-7	NA
CASSLTGWGTSPQHF	TGTGCCAGTAGCTTAACAGGGTGGGGGACCTCGCCCCAGCATTTT	NA	TRBV19	TRBJ1-5	NA
CSARLAGEKLFF	TGCAGTGCTAGACTGGCGGGTGAAAAACTGTTTTTT	NA	TRBV20-1	TRBJ1-4	NA
CSSLTGLSPEQFF	TGCAGCTCCTTGACCGGGCTCTCTCCTGAGCAGTTCTTC	NA	TRBV20-1	TRBJ2-1	NA
CAWSVWEGGSYEQYF	TGTGCCTGGAGTGTATGGGAGGGTGGCTCCTACGAGCAGTACTTC	NA	TRBV30	TRBJ2-7	TRBD2
CASTPGGLNTGELFF	TGCGCCAGCACTCCAGGGGGCCTGAACACCGGGGAGCTGTTTTTT	few	TRBV4-1	TRBJ2-2	TRBD1
CASSGTRGGSEAFF	TGTGCCAGCAGCGGGACCAGGGGTGGTTCTGAAGCTTTCTTT	NA	TRBV9	TRBJ1-1	NA
CASSPGTGGHGYTF	TGCGCCAGCAGCCCCGGGACAGGGGGCCATGGCTACACCTTC	once	TRBV4-1	TRBJ1-2	TRBD1
CSVELGGPGYTF	TGCAGCGTTGAATTAGGGGGCCCTGGCTACACCTTC	few	TRBV29-1	TRBJ1-2	TRBD1
CASSLSTGSGWNEQFF	TGTGCCAGCAGCTTAAGCACGGGGAGCGGATGGAATGAGCAGTTCTTC	NA	TRBV7-9	TRBJ2-1	NA
CATSRDIGTQYF	TGTGCCACCAGCAGGGACATAGGGACCCAGTACTTC	few	TRBV15	TRBJ2-5	NA
CASSLNRGHLSHNEQFF	TGCGCCAGCAGCTTGAACAGGGGGCACCTGTCGCACAATGAGCAGTTCTTC	NA	TRBV5-1	TRBJ2-1	TRBD1
CASSPPGLAGVGITGELFF	TGTGCCAGCTCACCTCCCGGACTAGCGGGAGTGGGCATAACCGGGGAGCTGTTTTTT	NA	TRBV18	TRBJ2-2	TRBD2